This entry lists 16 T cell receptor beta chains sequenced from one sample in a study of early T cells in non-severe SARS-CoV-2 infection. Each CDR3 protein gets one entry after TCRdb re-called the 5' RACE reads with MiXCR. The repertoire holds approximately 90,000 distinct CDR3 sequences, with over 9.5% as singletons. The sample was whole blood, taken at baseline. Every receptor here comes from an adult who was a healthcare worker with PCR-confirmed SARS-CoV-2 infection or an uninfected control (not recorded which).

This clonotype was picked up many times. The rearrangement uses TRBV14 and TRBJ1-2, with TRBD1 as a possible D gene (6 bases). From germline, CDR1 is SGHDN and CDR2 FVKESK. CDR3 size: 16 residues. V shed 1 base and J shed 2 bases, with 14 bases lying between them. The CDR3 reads CASSQGGTGFNYGYTF. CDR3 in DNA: TGTGCCAGCAGCCAAGGGGGAACAGGGTTCAACTATGGCTACACCTTC. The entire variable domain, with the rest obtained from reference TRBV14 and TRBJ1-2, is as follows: EAGVTQFPSHSVIEKGQTVTLRCDPISGHDNLYWYRRVMGKEIKFLLHFVKESKQDESGMPNNRFLAERTGGTYSTLKVQPAELEDSGVYFCASSQGGTGFNYGYTFGSGTRLTVV.

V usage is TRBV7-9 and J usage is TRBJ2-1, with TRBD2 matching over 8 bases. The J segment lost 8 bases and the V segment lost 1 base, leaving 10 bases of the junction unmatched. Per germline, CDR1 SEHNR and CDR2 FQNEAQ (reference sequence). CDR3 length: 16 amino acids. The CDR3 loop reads CASSLEGGRYLDEQFF. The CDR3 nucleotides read TGTGCCAGCAGCTTAGAAGGCGGGAGGTATTTAGATGAGCAGTTCTTC.

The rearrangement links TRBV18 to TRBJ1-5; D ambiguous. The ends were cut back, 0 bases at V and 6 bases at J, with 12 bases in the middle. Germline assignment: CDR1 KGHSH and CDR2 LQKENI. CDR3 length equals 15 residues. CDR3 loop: CASSPPGGDRQPQHF. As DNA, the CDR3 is TGTGCCAGCTCACCACCGGGTGGAGACCGTCAGCCCCAGCATTTT.

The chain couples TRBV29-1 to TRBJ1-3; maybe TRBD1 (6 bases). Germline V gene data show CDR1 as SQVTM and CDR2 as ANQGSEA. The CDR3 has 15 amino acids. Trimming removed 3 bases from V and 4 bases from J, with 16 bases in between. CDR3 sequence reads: CSVESGQSYGNTIYF. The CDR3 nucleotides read TGCAGCGTTGAGTCCGGACAGTCATACGGAAACACCATATATTTT.

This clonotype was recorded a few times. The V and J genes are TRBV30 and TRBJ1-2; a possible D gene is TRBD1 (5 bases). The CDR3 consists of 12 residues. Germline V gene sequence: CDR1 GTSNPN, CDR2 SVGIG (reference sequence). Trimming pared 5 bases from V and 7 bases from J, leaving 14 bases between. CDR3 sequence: CAWSYQGGGYTF. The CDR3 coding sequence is TGTGCCTGGTCTTATCAGGGAGGTGGCTACACCTTC. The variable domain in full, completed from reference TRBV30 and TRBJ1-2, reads SQTIHQWPATLVQPVGSPLSLECTVEGTSNPNLYWYRQAAGRGLQLLFYSVGIGQISSEVPQNLSASRPQDRQFILSSKKLLLSDSGFYLCAWSYQGGGYTFGSGTRLTVV.

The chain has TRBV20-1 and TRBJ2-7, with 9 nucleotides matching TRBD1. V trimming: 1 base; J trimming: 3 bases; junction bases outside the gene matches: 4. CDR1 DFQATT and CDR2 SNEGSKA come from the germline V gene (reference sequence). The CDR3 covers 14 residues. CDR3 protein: CSARAGTGIYEQYF. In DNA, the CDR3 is TGCAGTGCTAGAGCCGGGACAGGGATCTACGAGCAGTACTTC.

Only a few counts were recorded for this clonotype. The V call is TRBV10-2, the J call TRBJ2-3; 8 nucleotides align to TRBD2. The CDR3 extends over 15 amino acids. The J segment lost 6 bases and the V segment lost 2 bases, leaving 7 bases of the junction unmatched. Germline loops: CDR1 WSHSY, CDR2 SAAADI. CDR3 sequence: CASSESGRSPDTQYF. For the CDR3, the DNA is TGCGCCAGCAGTGAGAGCGGGAGATCCCCGGATACGCAGTATTTT.

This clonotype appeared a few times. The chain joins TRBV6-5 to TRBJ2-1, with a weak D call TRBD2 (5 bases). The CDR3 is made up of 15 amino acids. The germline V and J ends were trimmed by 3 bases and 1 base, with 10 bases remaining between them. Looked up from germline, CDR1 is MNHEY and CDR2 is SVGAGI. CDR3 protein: CASSYVAGSYNEQFF. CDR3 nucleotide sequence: TGTGCCAGCAGTTATGTGGCGGGTTCCTACAATGAGCAGTTCTTC.

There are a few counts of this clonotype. CDR3 in DNA: TGTGCCAGCAGTGTCGGGACAGGGATGCTCTCCTACAATGAGCAGTTCTTC. This codes for CASSVGTGMLSYNEQFF. V usage is TRBV12-3 or TRBV12-4 and J usage is TRBJ2-1; TRBD1 agrees at 9 bases. The CDR3 length is 17 residues. J was trimmed by 0 bases and V by 5 bases; bases with no gene match: 8.

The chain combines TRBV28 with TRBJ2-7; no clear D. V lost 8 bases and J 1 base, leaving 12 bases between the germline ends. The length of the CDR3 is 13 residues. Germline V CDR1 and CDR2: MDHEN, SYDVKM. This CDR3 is CASGWGTSYEQYF. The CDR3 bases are TGTGCCAGCGGATGGGGAACATCCTACGAGCAGTACTTC.

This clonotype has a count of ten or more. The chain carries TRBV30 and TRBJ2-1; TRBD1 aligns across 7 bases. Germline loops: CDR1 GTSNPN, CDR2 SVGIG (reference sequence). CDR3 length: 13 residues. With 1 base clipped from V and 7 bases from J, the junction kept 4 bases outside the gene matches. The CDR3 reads CAWSETGLNEQFF. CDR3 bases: TGTGCCTGGAGTGAGACAGGGTTGAATGAGCAGTTCTTC.

CDR3 loop: CASSSRPSYVRMTDTQYF. DNA for the CDR3: TGTGCCAGCAGTTCGCGGCCATCCTACGTTCGGATGACAGATACGCAGTATTTT. The chain joins TRBV2 to TRBJ2-3; D is unclear. The CDR3 has 18 residues. V lost 5 bases and J 3 bases, leaving 24 bases between the germline ends. CDR1 and CDR2 from the germline V gene are SNHLY and FYNNEI.

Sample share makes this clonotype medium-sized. CDR3: CASSLDGYEQYF. The CDR3 DNA reads as TGTGCCAGCAGTCTGGACGGGTACGAGCAGTACTTC. The rearrangement links TRBV27 to TRBJ2-7; D ambiguous. The CDR3 length is 12 residues. Trimming cost V 5 bases and J 4 bases, with 9 bases left between them. Germline CDR1 is MNHEY and CDR2 is SMNVEV (reference sequence).

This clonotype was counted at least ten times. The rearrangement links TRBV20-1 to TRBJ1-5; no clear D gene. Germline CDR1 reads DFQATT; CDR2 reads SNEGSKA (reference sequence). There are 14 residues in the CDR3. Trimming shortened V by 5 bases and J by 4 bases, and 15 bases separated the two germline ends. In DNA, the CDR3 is TGCAGTGCTTACAGTGGAAACCATAATCAGCCCCAGCATTTT. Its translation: CSAYSGNHNQPQHF.

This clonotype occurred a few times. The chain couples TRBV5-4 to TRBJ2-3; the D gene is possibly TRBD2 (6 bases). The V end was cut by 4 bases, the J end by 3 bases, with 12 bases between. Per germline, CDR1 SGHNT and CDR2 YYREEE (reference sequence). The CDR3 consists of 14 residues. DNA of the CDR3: TGTGCCAGCAGCCGTGGGACTTCAACAGATACGCAGTATTTT. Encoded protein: CASSRGTSTDTQYF.

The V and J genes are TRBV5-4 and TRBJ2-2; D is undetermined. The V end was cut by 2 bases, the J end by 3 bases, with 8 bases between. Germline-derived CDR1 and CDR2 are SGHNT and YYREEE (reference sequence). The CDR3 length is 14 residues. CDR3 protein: CASSLVSDTGELFF. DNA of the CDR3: TGTGCCAGCAGCTTAGTTTCCGACACCGGGGAGCTGTTTTTT.